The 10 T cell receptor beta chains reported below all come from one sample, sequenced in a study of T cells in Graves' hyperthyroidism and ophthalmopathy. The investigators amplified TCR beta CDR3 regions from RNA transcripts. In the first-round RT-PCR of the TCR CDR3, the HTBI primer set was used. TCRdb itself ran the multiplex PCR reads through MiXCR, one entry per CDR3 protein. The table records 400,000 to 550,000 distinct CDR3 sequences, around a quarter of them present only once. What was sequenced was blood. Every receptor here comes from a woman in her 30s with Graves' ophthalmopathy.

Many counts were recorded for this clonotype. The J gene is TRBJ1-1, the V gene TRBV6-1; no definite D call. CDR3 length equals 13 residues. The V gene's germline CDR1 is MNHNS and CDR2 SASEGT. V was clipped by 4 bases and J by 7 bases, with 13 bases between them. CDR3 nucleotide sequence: TGTGCCAGCAGTGTCTCGCAGCTCCTTGAAGCTTTCTTT. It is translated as CASSVSQLLEAFF.

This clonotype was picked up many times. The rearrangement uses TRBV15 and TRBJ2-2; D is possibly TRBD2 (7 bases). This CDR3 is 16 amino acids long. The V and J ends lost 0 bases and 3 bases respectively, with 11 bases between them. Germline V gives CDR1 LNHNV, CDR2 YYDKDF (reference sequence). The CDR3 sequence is CATSREGGGDTGELFF. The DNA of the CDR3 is TGTGCCACCAGCAGAGAGGGAGGGGGGGACACCGGGGAGCTGTTTTTT.

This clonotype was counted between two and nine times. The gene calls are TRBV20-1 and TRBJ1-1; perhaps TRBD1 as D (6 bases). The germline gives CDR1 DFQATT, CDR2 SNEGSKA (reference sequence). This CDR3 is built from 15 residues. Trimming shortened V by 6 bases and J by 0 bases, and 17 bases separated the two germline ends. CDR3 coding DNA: TGCAGTGCGACCGGGGGCAGGGCACTGAACACTGAAGCTTTCTTT. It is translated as CSATGGRALNTEAFF.

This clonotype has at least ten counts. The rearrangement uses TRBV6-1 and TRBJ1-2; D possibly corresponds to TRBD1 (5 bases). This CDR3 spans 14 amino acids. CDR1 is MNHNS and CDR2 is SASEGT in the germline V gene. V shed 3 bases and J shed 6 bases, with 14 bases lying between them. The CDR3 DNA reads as TGTGCCAGCAGTGACGGGACGGTAGATGATGGCTACACCTTC. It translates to CASSDGTVDDGYTF.

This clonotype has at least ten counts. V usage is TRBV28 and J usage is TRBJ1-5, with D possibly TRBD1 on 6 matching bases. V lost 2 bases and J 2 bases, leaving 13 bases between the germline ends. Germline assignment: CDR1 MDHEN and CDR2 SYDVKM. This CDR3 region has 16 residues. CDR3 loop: CASSLRSGVGNQPQHF. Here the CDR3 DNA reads TGTGCCAGCAGTTTAAGATCAGGGGTTGGCAATCAGCCCCAGCATTTT.

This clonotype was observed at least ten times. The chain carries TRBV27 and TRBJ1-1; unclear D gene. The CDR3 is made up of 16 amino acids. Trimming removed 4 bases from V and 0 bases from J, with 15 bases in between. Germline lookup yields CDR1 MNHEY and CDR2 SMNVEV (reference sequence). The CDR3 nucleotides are TGTGCCAGCAGTTGGGCATCCCCTCTAATGAACACTGAAGCTTTCTTT. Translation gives CASSWASPLMNTEAFF.

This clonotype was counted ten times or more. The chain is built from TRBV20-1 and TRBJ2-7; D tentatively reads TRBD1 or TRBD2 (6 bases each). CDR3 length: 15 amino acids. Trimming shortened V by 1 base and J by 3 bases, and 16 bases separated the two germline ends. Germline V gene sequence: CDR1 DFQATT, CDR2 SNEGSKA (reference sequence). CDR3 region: CSARGPGGHLYEQYF. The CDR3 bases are TGCAGTGCTAGAGGCCCCGGGGGACACCTCTACGAGCAGTACTTC.

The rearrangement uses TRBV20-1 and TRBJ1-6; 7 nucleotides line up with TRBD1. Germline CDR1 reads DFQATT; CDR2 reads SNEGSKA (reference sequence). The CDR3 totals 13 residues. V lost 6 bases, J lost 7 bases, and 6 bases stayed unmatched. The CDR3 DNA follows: TGCAGTGCGCGACAGGGTGTCAATTCACCCCTCCACTTT. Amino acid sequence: CSARQGVNSPLHF.

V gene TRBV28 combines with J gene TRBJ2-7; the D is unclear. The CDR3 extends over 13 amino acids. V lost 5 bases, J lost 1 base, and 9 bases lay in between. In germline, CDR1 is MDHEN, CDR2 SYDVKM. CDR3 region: CASSPLESYEQYF. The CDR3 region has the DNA TGTGCCAGCAGTCCTCTAGAGTCCTACGAGCAGTACTTC.

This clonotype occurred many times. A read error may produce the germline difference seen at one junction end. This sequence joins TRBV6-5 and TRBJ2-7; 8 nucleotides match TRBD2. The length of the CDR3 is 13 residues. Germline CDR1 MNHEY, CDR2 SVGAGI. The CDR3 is CASTYLGGVEQYF. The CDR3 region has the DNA TGTGCCAGCACTTACCTCGGGGGGGTCGAGCAGTACTTC.